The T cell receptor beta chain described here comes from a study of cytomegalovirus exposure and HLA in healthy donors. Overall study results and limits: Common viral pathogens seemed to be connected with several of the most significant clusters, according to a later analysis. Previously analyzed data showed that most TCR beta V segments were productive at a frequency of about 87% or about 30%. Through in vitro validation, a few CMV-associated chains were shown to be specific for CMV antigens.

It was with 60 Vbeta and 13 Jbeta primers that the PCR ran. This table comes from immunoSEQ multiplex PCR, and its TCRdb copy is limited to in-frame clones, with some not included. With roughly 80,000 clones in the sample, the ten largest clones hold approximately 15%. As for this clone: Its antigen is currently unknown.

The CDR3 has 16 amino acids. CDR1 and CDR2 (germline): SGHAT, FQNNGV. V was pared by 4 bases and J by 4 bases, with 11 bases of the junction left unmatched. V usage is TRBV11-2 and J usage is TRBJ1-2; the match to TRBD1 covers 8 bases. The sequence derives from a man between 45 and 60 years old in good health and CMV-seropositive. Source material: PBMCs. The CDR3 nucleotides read TGTGCCAGCAGCTCCCGTGGACAGGGAAGTAGCTATGGCTACACCTTC. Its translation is CASSSRGQGSSYGYTF.